This passage covers 10 T cell receptor beta chains from one sample sequenced in a study of beta chain features in type 1 diabetes. Study-level results: People with Type 1 diabetes carried modestly yet significantly shorter TCRB CDR3s in all four CD4+ subsets.

Antigens for these TCRs are unknown. TCRB transcripts that were expressed got sequenced, as all of the isolated RNA had been reverse transcribed. The repertoire was sequenced with immunoSEQ multiplex PCR; TCRdb's copy has only in-frame clones and lacks some. Among 500,000 to 800,000 clones listed, 9.5% to 15% were seen once. Sequencing was performed on naive CD4+ T cells from blood. These receptors came from a man between 25 and 39 years old with type 1 diabetes.

The rearrangement uses TRBV7-2 and TRBJ2-5; a weak D match, TRBD2 (6 bases). The CDR3 covers 15 residues. With 1 base removed from V and 4 bases from J, the gap between germline ends came to 13 bases. In germline, CDR1 is SGHTA, CDR2 FQGNSA. The CDR3 loop is CASSLEPGRRETQYF. The DNA for the CDR3 is TGTGCCAGCAGCTTAGAGCCAGGGAGGCGAGAGACCCAGTACTTC.

Worth noting for this clone: Other nucleotide sequences from this sample produce the same CDR3. The chain employs TRBV7-9 and TRBJ1-1; D is possibly TRBD1 (5 bases). This CDR3 spans 14 amino acids. Trimming left V 6 bases short and J 2 bases short, with 13 bases between. Germline CDR1 SEHNR, CDR2 FQNEAQ (reference sequence). In nucleotides, the CDR3 is TGTGCCAGCAGTCCTCAGGGAATTAACACTGAAGCTTTCTTT. Translation gives CASSPQGINTEAFF.

A few counts support this clone. The chain uses TRBV9 and TRBJ1-4; D is ambiguous. Germline V gives CDR1 SGDLS, CDR2 YYNGEE. Trimming removed 1 base from V and 8 bases from J, with 6 bases in between. The length of the CDR3 is 12 residues. As DNA, the CDR3 is TGTGCCAGCAGCGTAAATGGAGAAAAACTGTTTTTT. Amino acid sequence: CASSVNGEKLFF.

This clone was detected once. The rearrangement links TRBV29-1 to TRBJ2-5; D unresolved. This CDR3 has 11 amino acids. Germline values: CDR1 SQVTM, CDR2 ANQGSEA. V was clipped by 4 bases and J by 5 bases, with 8 bases between them. The CDR3 DNA reads TGCAGCGTTGCTGGTGGGGAGACCCAGTACTTC. It translates to CSVAGGETQYF.

Concerning this clone itself: The sample has other DNA sequences that encode this CDR3 too. The chain has TRBV6-5 and TRBJ2-7; D may be TRBD1 (6 bases). Per the germline V gene, CDR1 is MNHEY and CDR2 is SVGAGI. This CDR3 is 12 amino acids long. Trimming removed 4 bases at V and 3 bases at J, with 7 bases between. The CDR3: CASSSTGYEQYF. CDR3 nucleotides: TGTGCCAGCAGTTCGACAGGCTACGAGCAGTACTTC.

In its sample, this clone was seen a few times. V usage is TRBV11-2 and J usage is TRBJ2-5; the D is unclear. The V end lost 0 bases, the J end lost 2 bases, and 16 bases lay between the germline ends. This CDR3 has 17 amino acids. In germline, CDR1 is SGHAT, CDR2 FQNNGV. The CDR3 DNA reads as TGTGCCAGCAGCTTAGATCGCCGACCAAGGATACAAGAGACCCAGTACTTC. Residues: CASSLDRRPRIQETQYF. The full variable domain, its missing parts supplied by reference TRBV11-2 and TRBJ2-5, is EAGVAQSPRYKIIEKRQSVAFWCNPISGHATLYWYQQILGQGPKLLIQFQNNGVVDDSQLPKDRFSAERLKGVDSTLKIQPAKLEDSAVYLCASSLDRRPRIQETQYFGPGTRLLVL.

This clone showed up just a few times. The V and J genes are TRBV19 and TRBJ2-7; 9 bases map to TRBD1. Germline CDR1 LNHDA, CDR2 SQIVND (reference sequence). The CDR3 is 14 amino acids. V was clipped by 6 bases and J by 5 bases; unmatched bases: 8. CDR3 nucleotide sequence: TGTGCCAGTAGCGGGGGACAGGGATACCACGAGCAGTACTTC. This gives the protein CASSGGQGYHEQYF.

V usage is TRBV7-2 and J usage is TRBJ1-2; D perhaps matches TRBD1 (6 bases). V lost 3 bases to trimming and J lost 4 bases, with 9 bases between them. The CDR3 consists of 13 residues. Germline CDR1 reads SGHTA; CDR2 reads FQGNSA. The CDR3 loop is CASSFGTSYGYTF. CDR3 DNA sequence: TGTGCCAGCAGCTTCGGGACATCCTATGGCTACACCTTC.

The rearrangement joins TRBV11-2 to TRBJ1-5, with D uncertain. From germline, CDR1 is SGHAT and CDR2 FQNNGV. This CDR3 has 13 residues. The V gene lost 0 bases and the J gene lost 6 bases, with 6 bases spanning the gap. The CDR3 reads CASSLDLVQPQHF. The DNA of the CDR3 is TGTGCCAGCAGCTTAGATTTGGTTCAGCCCCAGCATTTT.

This chain links TRBV5-6 with TRBJ2-5, with a possible D match to TRBD1 (5 bases). V dropped 0 bases and J dropped 5 bases, with 17 bases sitting between them. The CDR3 length is 16 residues. Germline V gives CDR1 SGHDT, CDR2 YYEEEE. The CDR3 sequence is CASSLVRQLSGETQYF. Written as DNA, the CDR3 is TGTGCCAGCAGCTTGGTGCGACAGCTCTCTGGGGAGACCCAGTACTTC.